These T cell receptor beta chains were read from a single sample in a study of blood T cell repertoires in COVID-19. This table comes from immunoSEQ multiplex PCR, and its TCRdb copy is limited to in-frame clones, with some not included. This table has 50,000 to 60,000 clones, approximately 90% appearing once. The sequenced sample was peripheral blood. The source is a man aged 35 to 55 with COVID-19, enrolled during active disease. Each CDR3 is given with its conserved first and last residue. D genes are given only for firm matches. Some rows mark clone size as missing; the rest say once, few, many or name a class of expanded clone.

len: 13
abundance: -
v_gene: TRBV30
d_gene: -
j_gene: TRBJ2-2
CDR3nt: TGTGCCTGGAGACTAGTGGGCACCGGGGAGCTGTTTTTT
CDR3aa: CAWRLVGTGELFF

len: 15
abundance: -
v_gene: TRBV5-4
d_gene: TRBD1
j_gene: TRBJ2-2
CDR3nt: TGTGCCAGCAGGCCCGGGACAGGGAACACCGGGGAGCTGTTTTTT
CDR3aa: CASRPGTGNTGELFF

len: 14
abundance: -
v_gene: TRBV3-1/TRBV3-2
d_gene: -
j_gene: TRBJ2-1
CDR3nt: TGTGCCAGCAGCCGCCCTACGAGGGCCAATGAGCAGTTCTTC
CDR3aa: CASSRPTRANEQFF

len: 14
abundance: -
v_gene: TRBV5-1
d_gene: TRBD2
j_gene: TRBJ2-2
CDR3nt: TGCGCCAGCAGCTCGCTCGGGGGGATCGGGGAGCTGTTTTTT
CDR3aa: CASSSLGGIGELFF

len: 16
abundance: once
v_gene: TRBV2
d_gene: TRBD2
j_gene: TRBJ2-3
CDR3nt: TGTGCCAGCAGCCCCGGACTAGCGGGAGCAGCAGATACGCAGTATTTT
CDR3aa: CASSPGLAGAADTQYF

len: 15
abundance: -
v_gene: TRBV6-6
d_gene: TRBD2
j_gene: TRBJ2-1
CDR3nt: TGTGCCAGCAGTCCATTGACTAGCGGTTACAATGAGCAGTTCTTC
CDR3aa: CASSPLTSGYNEQFF

len: 15
abundance: few
v_gene: TRBV6-2/TRBV6-3
d_gene: TRBD1
j_gene: TRBJ1-5
CDR3nt: TGTGCCAGCAGTCTAGACAGGGGGCGAGGTCAGCCCCAGCATTTT
CDR3aa: CASSLDRGRGQPQHF

len: 16
abundance: few
v_gene: TRBV5-5
d_gene: -
j_gene: TRBJ1-1
CDR3nt: TGTGCCAGCAGCTTGACAAAGGGTAGGGGGAACACTGAAGCTTTCTTT
CDR3aa: CASSLTKGRGNTEAFF

len: 14
abundance: -
v_gene: TRBV10-1
d_gene: TRBD2
j_gene: TRBJ2-1
CDR3nt: TGCGCCAGCAGTGATGGGGGTAGCGGGAGTGAGCAGTTCTTC
CDR3aa: CASSDGGSGSEQFF

len: 16
abundance: -
v_gene: TRBV5-6
d_gene: TRBD1
j_gene: TRBJ1-1
CDR3nt: TGTGCCAGCAGCTTCGGGCAGGGGGCTGGGTACACTGAAGCTTTCTTT
CDR3aa: CASSFGQGAGYTEAFF

len: 15
abundance: -
v_gene: TRBV27
d_gene: TRBD1
j_gene: TRBJ1-6
CDR3nt: TGTGCCAGCAGTCTCGGGACAGAGGCAAATTCACCCCTCCACTTT
CDR3aa: CASSLGTEANSPLHF

len: 16
abundance: -
v_gene: TRBV6-1
d_gene: TRBD1
j_gene: TRBJ1-5
CDR3nt: TGTGCCAGCAGTGAACTTGGGACAGGGGTCAATCAGCCCCAGCATTTT
CDR3aa: CASSELGTGVNQPQHF

len: 14
abundance: -
v_gene: TRBV5-4
d_gene: -
j_gene: TRBJ2-1
CDR3nt: TGTGCCAGCAGCCCGGAGATCGCTAGCAATGAGCAGTTCTTC
CDR3aa: CASSPEIASNEQFF

len: 16
abundance: -
v_gene: TRBV9
d_gene: -
j_gene: TRBJ2-3
CDR3nt: TGTGCCAGCAGCGTCGACCAGGGGGGCCCGGAAGATACGCAGTATTTT
CDR3aa: CASSVDQGGPEDTQYF

len: 15
abundance: -
v_gene: TRBV28
d_gene: TRBD1
j_gene: TRBJ1-6
CDR3nt: TGTGCCAGCAGTTTACCCGGGACAGTCTTCTCACCCCTCCACTTT
CDR3aa: CASSLPGTVFSPLHF

len: 15
abundance: few
v_gene: TRBV3-1/TRBV3-2
d_gene: -
j_gene: TRBJ1-5
CDR3nt: TGTGCCAGCAGCCAAGACCCGGGTGGCAATCAGCCCCAGCATTTT
CDR3aa: CASSQDPGGNQPQHF

len: 14
abundance: -
v_gene: TRBV5-6
d_gene: -
j_gene: TRBJ1-1
CDR3nt: TGTGCCAGCAGTTTTCCCGGGAAGACCCATGAAGCTTTCTTT
CDR3aa: CASSFPGKTHEAFF

len: 15
abundance: few
v_gene: TRBV5-1
d_gene: TRBD2
j_gene: TRBJ2-1
CDR3nt: TGCGCCAGCAGCAGGACTAGCGGGGGCTACAATGAGCAGTTCTTC
CDR3aa: CASSRTSGGYNEQFF

len: 15
abundance: -
v_gene: TRBV4-1
d_gene: -
j_gene: TRBJ2-3
CDR3nt: TGCGCCAGCAGCCAAAGCACCCGAAGCACAGATACGCAGTATTTT
CDR3aa: CASSQSTRSTDTQYF

len: 13
abundance: -
v_gene: TRBV10-3
d_gene: TRBD1
j_gene: TRBJ1-1
CDR3nt: TGTGCCACCCAGACAGGGCGAGACACTGAAGCTTTCTTT
CDR3aa: CATQTGRDTEAFF

len: 13
abundance: -
v_gene: TRBV7-9
d_gene: -
j_gene: TRBJ1-1
CDR3nt: TGTGCCAGCAGCCCCTTTGGCGGGGCTGAAGCTTTCTTT
CDR3aa: CASSPFGGAEAFF

len: 16
abundance: once
v_gene: TRBV7-9
d_gene: -
j_gene: TRBJ1-4
CDR3nt: TGTGCCAGCAGCTTAGGGGGGGTCGGTACTAATGAAAAACTGTTTTTT
CDR3aa: CASSLGGVGTNEKLFF

len: 16
abundance: -
v_gene: TRBV11-2
d_gene: TRBD2
j_gene: TRBJ2-1
CDR3nt: TGTGCCAGCAGCCTAAACACCCCGGGACTAGGCAATGAGCAGTTCTTC
CDR3aa: CASSLNTPGLGNEQFF

len: 15
abundance: -
v_gene: TRBV18
d_gene: -
j_gene: TRBJ1-3
CDR3nt: TGTGCCAGCTCACCCGGACAAATATCTGGAAACACCATATATTTT
CDR3aa: CASSPGQISGNTIYF

len: 18
abundance: -
v_gene: TRBV27
d_gene: -
j_gene: TRBJ1-6
CDR3nt: TGTGCCAGCAGTTTCGGGGTGACAGGCGGGCCATATAATTCACCCCTCCACTTT
CDR3aa: CASSFGVTGGPYNSPLHF

len: 15
abundance: -
v_gene: TRBV6-1
d_gene: TRBD2
j_gene: TRBJ2-7
CDR3nt: TGTGCCAGCAGTGAAGTCGGGGGGAGCTCCTACGAGCAGTACTTC
CDR3aa: CASSEVGGSSYEQYF

len: 11
abundance: -
v_gene: TRBV6-6
d_gene: -
j_gene: TRBJ1-2
CDR3nt: TGTGCCAGCGGAAAGGACACTGGCTACACCTTC
CDR3aa: CASGKDTGYTF

len: 15
abundance: -
v_gene: TRBV7-9
d_gene: TRBD1
j_gene: TRBJ1-1
CDR3nt: TGTGCCAGCAGCCTACAGGGGCCTTTGAACACTGAAGCTTTCTTT
CDR3aa: CASSLQGPLNTEAFF

len: 13
abundance: once
v_gene: TRBV12-3/TRBV12-4
d_gene: -
j_gene: TRBJ1-5
CDR3nt: TGTGCCAGCTCCGGCGAGGGCAATCAGCCCCAGCATTTT
CDR3aa: CASSGEGNQPQHF

len: 14
abundance: -
v_gene: TRBV7-9
d_gene: -
j_gene: TRBJ2-2
CDR3nt: TGTGCCAGCAGCTCCACAAGGAGCGCCGGGGAGCTGTTTTTT
CDR3aa: CASSSTRSAGELFF

len: 15
abundance: -
v_gene: TRBV2
d_gene: -
j_gene: TRBJ2-2
CDR3nt: TGTGCCAGCAGTGAGCGCGGCGGGATCACCGGGGAGCTGTTTTTT
CDR3aa: CASSERGGITGELFF

len: 14
abundance: -
v_gene: TRBV27
d_gene: -
j_gene: TRBJ2-2
CDR3nt: TGTGCCAGCAGTCCACGCGAGGGCACCGGGGAGCTGTTTTTT
CDR3aa: CASSPREGTGELFF

len: 18
abundance: -
v_gene: TRBV7-8
d_gene: TRBD2
j_gene: TRBJ2-1
CDR3nt: TGTGCCAGCAGCTTAATTGAGGGATTAGCGGGAGGGCCATGGGAGCAGTTCTTC
CDR3aa: CASSLIEGLAGGPWEQFF

len: 14
abundance: -
v_gene: TRBV6-6
d_gene: TRBD1
j_gene: TRBJ2-5
CDR3nt: TGTGCCAGCAGTTACTGGGACAGTCAAGAGACCCAGTACTTC
CDR3aa: CASSYWDSQETQYF

len: 14
abundance: -
v_gene: TRBV7-2
d_gene: -
j_gene: TRBJ2-5
CDR3nt: TGTGCCAGCAGCTTAGCGTTCAGGGGAGAGACCCAGTACTTC
CDR3aa: CASSLAFRGETQYF

len: 16
abundance: -
v_gene: TRBV18
d_gene: -
j_gene: TRBJ1-6
CDR3nt: TGTGCCAGCTCACCACCCGGGAGCTCCTATAATTCACCCCTCCACTTT
CDR3aa: CASSPPGSSYNSPLHF

len: 15
abundance: -
v_gene: TRBV6-5
d_gene: TRBD1
j_gene: TRBJ2-7
CDR3nt: TGTGCCAGCAATAGGGCGGGGACAGGGACCTACGAGCAGTACTTC
CDR3aa: CASNRAGTGTYEQYF

len: 16
abundance: -
v_gene: TRBV5-1
d_gene: -
j_gene: TRBJ1-1
CDR3nt: TGCGCCAGCAGCCAGCACGTGAGCCAGGCGAACACTGAAGCTTTCTTT
CDR3aa: CASSQHVSQANTEAFF

len: 18
abundance: -
v_gene: TRBV7-9
d_gene: TRBD1
j_gene: TRBJ2-3
CDR3nt: TGTGCCAGCAGCTTAGTAGCCTCAACGGACAGGGGGACAGATACGCAGTATTTT
CDR3aa: CASSLVASTDRGTDTQYF

len: 15
abundance: -
v_gene: TRBV5-1
d_gene: TRBD1
j_gene: TRBJ2-1
CDR3nt: TGCGCCAGCAGCTCAGGACAGGGCACCTACAATGAGCAGTTCTTC
CDR3aa: CASSSGQGTYNEQFF

len: 16
abundance: -
v_gene: TRBV9
d_gene: TRBD2
j_gene: TRBJ2-5
CDR3nt: TGTGCCAGCAGCGTAGCACCAGCGGGGGGACAAGAGACCCAGTACTTC
CDR3aa: CASSVAPAGGQETQYF

len: 15
abundance: -
v_gene: TRBV20-1
d_gene: -
j_gene: TRBJ2-1
CDR3nt: TGCAGTGCTAGTCCGGGACTGACAACCTACAATGAGCAGTTCTTC
CDR3aa: CSASPGLTTYNEQFF

len: 10
abundance: -
v_gene: TRBV29-1
d_gene: -
j_gene: TRBJ1-1
CDR3nt: TGCAAAGGCCAGGGGACTGAAGCTTTCTTT
CDR3aa: CKGQGTEAFF

len: 14
abundance: -
v_gene: TRBV4-1
d_gene: TRBD1
j_gene: TRBJ2-2
CDR3nt: TGCGCCAGCAGCCAGCCCGACAGGGCCGGGGAGCTGTTTTTT
CDR3aa: CASSQPDRAGELFF

len: 14
abundance: -
v_gene: TRBV19
d_gene: -
j_gene: TRBJ2-7
CDR3nt: TGTGCCAGTAGTATTGACACCTGGTCCTACGAGCAGTACTTC
CDR3aa: CASSIDTWSYEQYF

len: 10
abundance: -
v_gene: TRBV20-1
d_gene: -
j_gene: TRBJ1-2
CDR3nt: TGCAGTGCGAGGAAGAACGGCTACACCTTC
CDR3aa: CSARKNGYTF

len: 12
abundance: -
v_gene: TRBV23-1
d_gene: -
j_gene: TRBJ2-1
CDR3nt: TGCGCCAGCAGTCAATCTCTAGATGAGCAGTTCTTC
CDR3aa: CASSQSLDEQFF

len: 14
abundance: -
v_gene: TRBV11-2
d_gene: -
j_gene: TRBJ2-3
CDR3nt: TGTGCCAGCAGCTGGGGGCCGGGCACAGATACGCAGTATTTT
CDR3aa: CASSWGPGTDTQYF

len: 16
abundance: -
v_gene: TRBV5-1
d_gene: TRBD1
j_gene: TRBJ1-1
CDR3nt: TGCGCCAGCAGCTGGGCGACGGGACAGGGGGTGGCTGAAGCTTTCTTT
CDR3aa: CASSWATGQGVAEAFF

len: 14
abundance: few
v_gene: TRBV19
d_gene: -
j_gene: TRBJ1-6
CDR3nt: TGTGCCAGTAGTATCGGAGGGCTTGGGGAACCCCTCCACTTT
CDR3aa: CASSIGGLGEPLHF

len: 14
abundance: -
v_gene: TRBV7-9
d_gene: -
j_gene: TRBJ1-4
CDR3nt: TGTGCCAGCAGCTCCTCAGGGGTTAGGGAAAAACTGTTTTTT
CDR3aa: CASSSSGVREKLFF